This entry lists 15 T cell receptor beta chains sequenced from one sample in a study of T cells in Graves' hyperthyroidism and ophthalmopathy (dated 2019 in TCRdb). Libraries were constructed by multiplex PCR. TCRdb records Illumina HiSeq 2000 as the sequencer. The TCR beta CDR3 regions were amplified from RNA transcripts. The first round of RT-PCR for the TCR CDR3 was performed with the HTBI primer set and the Qiagen OneStep RT-PCR kit. Through fastp at Q25 and MiXCR, TCRdb rebuilt clones from the public reads, retaining in-frame beta chains. Records with the same CDR3 protein are collapsed into one entry carrying the most frequent genes and DNA. The sample table shows more than 450,000 distinct CDR3 sequences, and about 20% are seen once. The ten largest clones add up to 47% of the sample. What was sequenced was blood. The receptor set was obtained from a man aged 35 to 55 with Graves' ophthalmopathy.

This clonotype was observed many times. The rearrangement joins TRBV30 to TRBJ2-1, with 7 bases that match TRBD2. The CDR3 is made up of 15 amino acids. From germline, CDR1 is GTSNPN and CDR2 SVGIG (reference sequence). Trimming took 5 bases from V and 2 from J; bases not matched to a gene: 9. The CDR3 region is CAWDISGFTYNEQFF. The DNA for the CDR3 is TGTGCCTGGGATATTAGCGGGTTTACCTACAATGAGCAGTTCTTC.

This clonotype has a handful of counts. CDR3 coding DNA: TGTGCCAGCAGCTTCGTTCCTAGCGGGATCGGAGGGGAGCTGTTTTTT. It translates to CASSFVPSGIGGELFF. The V gene is TRBV5-4, the J gene TRBJ2-2; 9 nucleotides match TRBD2. Germline values: CDR1 SGHNT, CDR2 YYREEE (reference sequence). The ends lost 2 bases at V and 8 bases at J; junction bases unmatched: 10. The CDR3 runs to 16 residues.

Turning to this clonotype: Possible read error: a much larger clone is one base away. The CDR3, as DNA: TGTGCCTGGAGTAGGGACAGTAATTCACCCCTCCGCTTT. Translating gives CAWSRDSNSPLRF. V is TRBV30 and J is TRBJ1-6; 7 positions agree with TRBD1. Germline assignment: CDR1 GTSNPN and CDR2 SVGIG (reference sequence). This CDR3 has 13 amino acids.

This clonotype was counted a few times. This chain links TRBV27 with TRBJ2-4; 8 bases are a match to TRBD2. CDR1 and CDR2 (germline): MNHEY, SMNVEV (reference sequence). V shed 6 bases, J shed 1 base, and the junction held 2 bases outside the gene matches. CDR3 length: 14 residues. The CDR3 loop reads CASRPSGAKNIQYF. The DNA of the CDR3 is TGTGCCAGCAGACCTAGCGGGGCCAAAAACATTCAGTACTTC.

This sequence joins TRBV13 and TRBJ2-7, with D tentatively TRBD2 (5 bases). Germline loops: CDR1 PRHDT, CDR2 FYEKMQ (reference sequence). V shed 1 base and J shed 0 bases, with 16 bases lying between them. CDR3 length: 17 residues. DNA for the CDR3: TGTGCCAGCAGCTTAGTCGCACGCGGGCCAAGCTCCTACGAGCAGTACTTC. This sequence encodes CASSLVARGPSSYEQYF.

The genes are TRBV6-1 and TRBJ2-3; D not certain. Germline V CDR1 and CDR2: MNHNS, SASEGT. The CDR3 contains 13 residues. The V and J ends lost 7 bases and 3 bases respectively, with 11 bases between them. CDR3 sequence reads: CASNARVTDTQYF. The CDR3 DNA sequence: TGTGCCAGCAACGCTAGGGTAACAGATACGCAGTATTTT.

In this sample, this clonotype turned up many times. CDR3 coding DNA: TGTGCCAGCGGAAGGACAGCGGTCAATTCGATTGCCTACAATGAGCAGTTCTTC. This gives the protein CASGRTAVNSIAYNEQFF. V gene TRBV7-9 combines with J gene TRBJ2-1; possible D gene TRBD1, 6 bases. This CDR3 is built from 18 residues. The V gene lost 8 bases and the J gene lost 2 bases, with 25 bases spanning the gap. Germline V gene lookup returns CDR1 SEHNR and CDR2 FQNEAQ (reference sequence).

This clonotype was observed many times. The chain employs TRBV5-1 and TRBJ1-1; 10 nucleotides agree with TRBD1. This CDR3 has 14 residues. Losses at the gene ends were 4 bases for V and 4 bases for J; bases not matched to a gene: 4. Germline V lookup: CDR1 SGHRS, CDR2 YFSETQ. The CDR3 DNA is TGCGCCAGCAGCCGGACAGGGGGAATCACTGAAGCTTTCTTT. Its translation is CASSRTGGITEAFF.

This clonotype was seen ten or more times. The chain is built from TRBV6-1 and TRBJ1-1; D perhaps matches TRBD1 (6 bases). CDR3 size: 15 residues. CDR1 is MNHNS, CDR2 SASEGT, per germline. V shed 5 bases and J shed 1 base, with 14 bases lying between them. CDR3 nucleotides: TGTGCCAGCAGTCCCCTTAGGGGGAGGAACACTGAAGCTTTCTTT. This gives the protein CASSPLRGRNTEAFF.

This clonotype was seen repeatedly, ten times or more. The chain links TRBV2 to TRBJ1-1; D gene ambiguous. CDR3 length equals 11 residues. Germline V gives CDR1 SNHLY, CDR2 FYNNEI. With 4 bases removed from V and 8 bases from J, the gap between germline ends came to 8 bases. This CDR3 is CASSVRQEAFF. CDR3 nucleotide sequence: TGTGCCAGCAGTGTCCGGCAGGAAGCTTTCTTT.

This clonotype was observed a few times. The rearrangement joins TRBV7-2 to TRBJ2-1, with TRBD2 identical over 7 bases. J gave up 5 bases and V 3 bases, and 7 bases lay outside the gene matches. Germline V gene lookup returns CDR1 SGHTA and CDR2 FQGNSA. CDR3 size: 15 residues. In DNA, the CDR3 is TGTGCCAGCAGCTTTATGCCCGGGACTAACAATGAGCAGTTCTTC. Its protein is CASSFMPGTNNEQFF. Variable domain in full (rest from reference TRBV7-2 and TRBJ2-1): GAGVSQSPSNKVTEKGKDVELRCDPISGHTALYWYRQSLGQGLEFLIYFQGNSAPDKSGLPSDRFSAERTGGSVSTLTIQRTQQEDSAVYLCASSFMPGTNNEQFFGPGTRLTVL.

This clonotype was detected ten times or more. The chain recombines TRBV30 with TRBJ2-3; D remains ambiguous. In germline, CDR1 is GTSNPN, CDR2 SVGIG (reference sequence). V was pared by 1 base and J by 2 bases, with 7 bases between. This CDR3 is built from 13 residues. The CDR3 here is CAWSGANTDTQYF. In DNA form, the CDR3 reads TGTGCCTGGAGTGGGGCCAACACAGATACGCAGTATTTT.

This clonotype was detected many times. The chain joins TRBV30 to TRBJ1-1; 8 bases match TRBD1. The CDR3 consists of 12 residues. Germline V gives CDR1 GTSNPN, CDR2 SVGIG (reference sequence). With 2 bases clipped from V and 8 bases from J, the junction kept 4 bases outside the gene matches. CDR3 DNA: TGTGCCTGGAGTCTAGGACAGGGAGAAGCTTTCTTT. Translating it yields CAWSLGQGEAFF.

This clonotype appeared many times. V usage is TRBV10-3 and J usage is TRBJ1-2; no firm D call. The CDR3 runs to 13 residues. V lost 3 bases to trimming and J lost 2 bases, with 7 bases between them. Per germline, CDR1 ENHRY and CDR2 SYGVKD. The DNA of the CDR3 is TGTGCCATCAGTGAAGAAGTCAACTATGGCTACACCTTC. It codes for CAISEEVNYGYTF.

The rearrangement uses TRBV15 and TRBJ2-1; perhaps D is TRBD1 or TRBD2 (5 bases each). Trimming removed 5 bases at V and 3 bases at J, with 11 bases between. CDR1 and CDR2 (germline): LNHNV, YYDKDF (reference sequence). The CDR3 has 14 amino acids. CDR3 coding DNA: TGTGCCACCAGCCCGAGGGGCAACTACAATGAGCAGTTCTTC. This gives the protein CATSPRGNYNEQFF.